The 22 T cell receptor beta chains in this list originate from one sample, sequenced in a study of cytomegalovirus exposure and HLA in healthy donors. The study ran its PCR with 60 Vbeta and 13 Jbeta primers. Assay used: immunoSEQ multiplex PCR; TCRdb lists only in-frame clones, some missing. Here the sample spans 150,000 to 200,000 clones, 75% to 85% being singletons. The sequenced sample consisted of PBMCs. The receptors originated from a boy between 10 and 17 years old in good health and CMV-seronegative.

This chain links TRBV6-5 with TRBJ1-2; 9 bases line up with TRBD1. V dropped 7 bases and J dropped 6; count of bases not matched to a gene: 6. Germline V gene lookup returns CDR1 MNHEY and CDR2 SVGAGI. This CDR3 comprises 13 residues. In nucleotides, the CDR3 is TGTGCCAGCACTGGTAGGACAGGGGATGGCTACACCTTC. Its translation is CASTGRTGDGYTF.

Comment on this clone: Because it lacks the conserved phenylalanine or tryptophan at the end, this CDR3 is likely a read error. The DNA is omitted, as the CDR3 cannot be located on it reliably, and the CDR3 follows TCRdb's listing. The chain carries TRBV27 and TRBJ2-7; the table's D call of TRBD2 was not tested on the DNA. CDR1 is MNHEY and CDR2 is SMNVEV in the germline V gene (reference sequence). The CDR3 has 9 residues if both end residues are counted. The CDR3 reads CALESRLFS.

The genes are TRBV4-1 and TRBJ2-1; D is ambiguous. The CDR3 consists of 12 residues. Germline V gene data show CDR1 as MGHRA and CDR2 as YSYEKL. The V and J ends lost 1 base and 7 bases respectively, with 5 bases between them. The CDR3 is CASSQVPNEQFF. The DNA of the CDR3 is TGCGCCAGCAGCCAAGTCCCTAATGAGCAGTTCTTC.

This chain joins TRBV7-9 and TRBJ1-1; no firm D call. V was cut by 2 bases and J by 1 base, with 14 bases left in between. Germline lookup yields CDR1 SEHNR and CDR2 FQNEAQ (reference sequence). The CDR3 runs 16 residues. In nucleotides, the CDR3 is TGTGCCAGCAGCTTATTCCAGGCTCCGCCGAACACTGAAGCTTTCTTT. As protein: CASSLFQAPPNTEAFF.

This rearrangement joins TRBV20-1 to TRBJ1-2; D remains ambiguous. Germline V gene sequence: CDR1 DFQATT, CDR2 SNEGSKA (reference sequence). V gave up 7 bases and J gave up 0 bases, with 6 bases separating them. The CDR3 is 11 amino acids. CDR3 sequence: CSGAPNYGYTF. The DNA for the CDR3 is TGCAGTGGGGCCCCTAACTATGGCTACACCTTC.

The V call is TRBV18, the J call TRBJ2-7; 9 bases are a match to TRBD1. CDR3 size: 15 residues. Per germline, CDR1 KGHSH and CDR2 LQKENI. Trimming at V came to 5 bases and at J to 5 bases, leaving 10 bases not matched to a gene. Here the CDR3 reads CASSSDRGGLDEQYF. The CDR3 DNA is TGTGCCAGCTCATCGGACAGGGGAGGTTTGGACGAGCAGTACTTC. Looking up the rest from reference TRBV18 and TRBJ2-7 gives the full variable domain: NAGVMQNPRHLVRRRGQEARLRCSPMKGHSHVYWYRQLPEEGLKFMVYLQKENIIDESGMPKERFSAEFPKEGPSILRIQQVVRGDSAAYFCASSSDRGGLDEQYFGPGTRLTVT.

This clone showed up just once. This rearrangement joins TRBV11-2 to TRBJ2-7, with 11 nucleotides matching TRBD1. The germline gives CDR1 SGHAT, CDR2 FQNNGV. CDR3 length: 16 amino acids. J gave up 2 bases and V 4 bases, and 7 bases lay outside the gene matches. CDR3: CASSSFRGQGAYEQYF. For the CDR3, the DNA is TGTGCCAGCAGCTCCTTTCGGGGACAGGGGGCCTACGAGCAGTACTTC.

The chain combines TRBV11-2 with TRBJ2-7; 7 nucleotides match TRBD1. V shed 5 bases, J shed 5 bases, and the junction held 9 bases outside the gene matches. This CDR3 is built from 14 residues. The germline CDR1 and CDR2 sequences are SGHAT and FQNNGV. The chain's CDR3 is CASSHNSQGNEQYF. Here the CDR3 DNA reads TGTGCCAGCAGCCACAACTCACAGGGGAACGAGCAGTACTTC.

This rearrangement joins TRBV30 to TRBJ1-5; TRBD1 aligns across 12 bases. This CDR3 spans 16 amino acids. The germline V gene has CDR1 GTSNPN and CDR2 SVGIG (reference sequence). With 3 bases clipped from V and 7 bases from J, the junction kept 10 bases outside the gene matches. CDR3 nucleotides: TGTGCCTGGAGCAAACGGGACAGGGGGCTTGCACAGCCCCAGCATTTT. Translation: CAWSKRDRGLAQPQHF.

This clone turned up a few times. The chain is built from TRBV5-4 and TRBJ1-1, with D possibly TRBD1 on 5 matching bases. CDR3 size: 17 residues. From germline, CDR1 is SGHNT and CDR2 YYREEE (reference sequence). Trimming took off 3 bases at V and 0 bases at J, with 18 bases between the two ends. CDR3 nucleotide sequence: TGTGCCAGCAGCTGGGCAGGGACTCCCACCATGAACACTGAAGCTTTCTTT. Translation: CASSWAGTPTMNTEAFF.

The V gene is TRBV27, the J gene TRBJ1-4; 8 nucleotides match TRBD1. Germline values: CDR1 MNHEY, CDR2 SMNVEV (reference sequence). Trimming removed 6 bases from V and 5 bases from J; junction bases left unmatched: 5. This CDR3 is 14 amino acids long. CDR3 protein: CASRPGGLNEKLFF. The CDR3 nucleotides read TGTGCCAGCAGGCCAGGGGGCCTAAATGAAAAACTGTTTTTT.

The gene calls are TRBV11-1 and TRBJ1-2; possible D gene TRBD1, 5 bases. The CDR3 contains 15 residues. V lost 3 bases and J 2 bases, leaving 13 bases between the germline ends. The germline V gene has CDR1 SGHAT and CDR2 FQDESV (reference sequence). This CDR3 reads CASSLGSGVNYGYTF. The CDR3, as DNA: TGTGCCAGCAGCTTGGGGTCGGGGGTCAACTATGGCTACACCTTC.

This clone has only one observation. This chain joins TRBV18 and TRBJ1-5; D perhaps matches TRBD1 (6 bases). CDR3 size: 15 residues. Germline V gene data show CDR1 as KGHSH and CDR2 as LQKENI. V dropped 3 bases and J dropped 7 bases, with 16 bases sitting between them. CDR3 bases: TGTGCCAGCTCACCTGAACTGGACAGTCGGCAGCCCCAGCATTTT. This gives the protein CASSPELDSRQPQHF.

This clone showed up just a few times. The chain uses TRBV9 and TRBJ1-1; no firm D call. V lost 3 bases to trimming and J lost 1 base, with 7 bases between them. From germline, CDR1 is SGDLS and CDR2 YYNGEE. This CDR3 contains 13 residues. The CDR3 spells CASSGRENTEAFF. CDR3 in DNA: TGTGCCAGCAGCGGACGGGAGAACACTGAAGCTTTCTTT.

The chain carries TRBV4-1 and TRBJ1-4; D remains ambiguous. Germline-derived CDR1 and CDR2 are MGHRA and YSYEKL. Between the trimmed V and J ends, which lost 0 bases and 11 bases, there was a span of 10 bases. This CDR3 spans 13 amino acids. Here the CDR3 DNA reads TGCGCCAGCAGCCAAGAATTGGAGGACAAACTGTTTTTT. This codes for CASSQELEDKLFF.

The CDR3 DNA sequence: TGCGCCAGCAGCTTGTCGGCGGGAGCCAGGGAGACCCAGTACTTC. Protein product: CASSLSAGARETQYF. This chain joins TRBV5-1 and TRBJ2-5; 7 bases are shared with TRBD2. J lost 5 bases, V lost 1 base, and 8 bases had no gene match. Germline CDR1 reads SGHRS; CDR2 reads YFSETQ. CDR3 length: 15 amino acids.

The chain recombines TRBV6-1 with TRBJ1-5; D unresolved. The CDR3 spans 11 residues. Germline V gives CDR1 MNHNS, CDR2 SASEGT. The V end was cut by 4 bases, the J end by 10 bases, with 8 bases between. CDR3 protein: CASSAAGPQHF. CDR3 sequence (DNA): TGTGCCAGCAGTGCGGCGGGTCCCCAGCATTTT.

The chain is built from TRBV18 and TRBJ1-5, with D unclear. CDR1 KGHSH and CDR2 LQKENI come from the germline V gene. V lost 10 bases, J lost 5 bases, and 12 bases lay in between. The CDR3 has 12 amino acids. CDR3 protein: CATKTGDQPQHF. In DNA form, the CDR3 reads TGTGCCACCAAGACGGGAGATCAGCCCCAGCATTTT.

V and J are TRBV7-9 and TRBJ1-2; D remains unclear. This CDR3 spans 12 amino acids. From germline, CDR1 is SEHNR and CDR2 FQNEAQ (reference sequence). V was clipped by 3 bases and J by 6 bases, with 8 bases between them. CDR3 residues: CASSLDSHGYTF. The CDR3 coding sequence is TGTGCCAGCAGCTTGGACTCCCATGGCTACACCTTC.

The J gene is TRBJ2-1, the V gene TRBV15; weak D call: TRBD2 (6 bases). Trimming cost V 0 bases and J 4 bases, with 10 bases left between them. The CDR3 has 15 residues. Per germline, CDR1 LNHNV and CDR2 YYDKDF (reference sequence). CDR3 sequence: CATSRDLGTYNEQFF. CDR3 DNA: TGTGCCACCAGCAGAGATTTGGGGACTTACAATGAGCAGTTCTTC. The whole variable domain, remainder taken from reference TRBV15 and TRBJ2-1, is DAMVIQNPRYQVTQFGKPVTLSCSQTLNHNVMYWYQQKSSQAPKLLFHYYDKDFNNEADTPDNFQSRRPNTSFCFLDIRSPGLGDTAMYLCATSRDLGTYNEQFFGPGTRLTVL.

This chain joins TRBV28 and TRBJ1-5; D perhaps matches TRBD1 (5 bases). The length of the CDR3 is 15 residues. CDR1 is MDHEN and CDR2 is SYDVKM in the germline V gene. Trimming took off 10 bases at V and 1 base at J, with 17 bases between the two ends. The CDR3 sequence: CATLRDSWSNQPQHF. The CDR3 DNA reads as TGTGCCACCCTCCGGGACTCCTGGAGCAATCAGCCCCAGCATTTT.

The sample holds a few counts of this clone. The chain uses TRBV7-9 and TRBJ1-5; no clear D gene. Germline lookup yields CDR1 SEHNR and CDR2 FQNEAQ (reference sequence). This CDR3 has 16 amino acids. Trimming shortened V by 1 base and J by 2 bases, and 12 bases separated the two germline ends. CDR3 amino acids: CASSLGQVEGNQPQHF. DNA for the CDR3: TGTGCCAGCAGCTTAGGGCAGGTCGAAGGCAATCAGCCCCAGCATTTT.